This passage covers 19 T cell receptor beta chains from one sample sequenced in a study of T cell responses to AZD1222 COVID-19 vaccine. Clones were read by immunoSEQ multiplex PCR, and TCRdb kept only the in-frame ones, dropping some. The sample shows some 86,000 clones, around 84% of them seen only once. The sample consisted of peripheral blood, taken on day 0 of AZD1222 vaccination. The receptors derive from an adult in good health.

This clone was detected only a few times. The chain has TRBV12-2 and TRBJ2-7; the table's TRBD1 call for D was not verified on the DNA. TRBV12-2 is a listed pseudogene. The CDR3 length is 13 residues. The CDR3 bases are TGTGCGAGAAGGGACAGGGACCCCTACGAGCAGTACTTC. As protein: CARRDRDPYEQYF.

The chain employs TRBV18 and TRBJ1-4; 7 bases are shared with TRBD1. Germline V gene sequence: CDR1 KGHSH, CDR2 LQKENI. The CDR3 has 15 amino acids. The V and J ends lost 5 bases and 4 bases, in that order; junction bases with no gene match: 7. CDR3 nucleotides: TGTGCCAGCTCAGCCACGGGACAGCTTAATGAAAAACTGTTTTTT. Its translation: CASSATGQLNEKLFF.

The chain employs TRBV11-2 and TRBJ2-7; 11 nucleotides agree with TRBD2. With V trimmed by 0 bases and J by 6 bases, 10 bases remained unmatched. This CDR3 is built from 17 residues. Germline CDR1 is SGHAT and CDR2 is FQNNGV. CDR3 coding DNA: TGTGCCAGCAGCTTAGACCTCCCTAGCGGGAGGACCATCGAGCAGTACTTC. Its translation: CASSLDLPSGRTIEQYF.

DNA for the CDR3: TGTGCCACCAGTGATCCCCTGCGGACAGTACTCAATTCACCCCTCCACTTT. Its protein is CATSDPLRTVLNSPLHF. The chain has TRBV24-1 and TRBJ1-6; tentatively, D is TRBD1 (6 bases). The length of the CDR3 is 17 residues. Germline CDR1 reads KGHDR; CDR2 reads SFDVKD. Trimming removed 3 bases from V and 7 bases from J, with 18 bases in between.

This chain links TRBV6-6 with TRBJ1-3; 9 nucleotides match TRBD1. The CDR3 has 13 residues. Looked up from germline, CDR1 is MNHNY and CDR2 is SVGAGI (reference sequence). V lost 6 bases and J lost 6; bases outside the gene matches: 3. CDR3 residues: CASSRDRENTIYF. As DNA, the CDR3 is TGTGCCAGCAGCCGGGACAGGGAAAACACCATATATTTT.

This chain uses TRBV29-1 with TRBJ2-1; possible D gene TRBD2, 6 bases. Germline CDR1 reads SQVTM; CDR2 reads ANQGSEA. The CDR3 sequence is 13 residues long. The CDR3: CSSRSWDSNEQFF. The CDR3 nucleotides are TGCAGTTCTCGCTCCTGGGACTCGAATGAGCAGTTCTTC.

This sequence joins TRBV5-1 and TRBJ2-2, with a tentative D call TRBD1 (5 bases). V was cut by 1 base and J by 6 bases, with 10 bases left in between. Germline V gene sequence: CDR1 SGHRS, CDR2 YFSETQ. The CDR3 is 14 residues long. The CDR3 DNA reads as TGCGCCAGCAGCTTGATAAGGGGTGCCGGGGAGCTGTTTTTT. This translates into CASSLIRGAGELFF.

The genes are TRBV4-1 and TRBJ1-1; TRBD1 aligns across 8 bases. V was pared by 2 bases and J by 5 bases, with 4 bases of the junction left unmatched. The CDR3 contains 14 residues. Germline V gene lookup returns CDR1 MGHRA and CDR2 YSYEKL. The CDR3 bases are TGCGCCAGCAGCCAACGACAGGGGTCGACTGAAGCTTTCTTT. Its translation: CASSQRQGSTEAFF.

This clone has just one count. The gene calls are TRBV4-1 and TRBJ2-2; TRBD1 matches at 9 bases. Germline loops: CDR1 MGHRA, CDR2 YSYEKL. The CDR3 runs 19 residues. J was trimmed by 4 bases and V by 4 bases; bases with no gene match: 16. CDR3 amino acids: CASSLIPIPGQGPTGELFF. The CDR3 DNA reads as TGCGCCAGCAGCCTAATTCCCATACCGGGACAGGGTCCCACCGGGGAGCTGTTTTTT.

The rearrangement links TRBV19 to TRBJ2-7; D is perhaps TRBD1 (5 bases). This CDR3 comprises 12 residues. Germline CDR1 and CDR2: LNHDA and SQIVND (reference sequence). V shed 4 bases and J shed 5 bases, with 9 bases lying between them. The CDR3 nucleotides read TGTGCCAGTAGTACAGGGTTCCACGAGCAGTACTTC. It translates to CASSTGFHEQYF.

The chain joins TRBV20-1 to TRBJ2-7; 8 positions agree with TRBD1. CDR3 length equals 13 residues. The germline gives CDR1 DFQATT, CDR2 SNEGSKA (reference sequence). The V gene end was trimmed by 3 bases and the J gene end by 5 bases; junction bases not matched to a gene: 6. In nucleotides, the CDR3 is TGCAGTGCTAGTCGGACAGGGAACAACGAGCAGTACTTC. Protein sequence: CSASRTGNNEQYF.

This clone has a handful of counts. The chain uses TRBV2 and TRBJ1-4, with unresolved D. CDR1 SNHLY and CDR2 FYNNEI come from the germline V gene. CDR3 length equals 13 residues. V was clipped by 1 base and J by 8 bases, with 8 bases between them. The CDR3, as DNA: TGTGCCAGCAGTGAAGTCCCGCGGGAAAAACTGTTTTTT. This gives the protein CASSEVPREKLFF.

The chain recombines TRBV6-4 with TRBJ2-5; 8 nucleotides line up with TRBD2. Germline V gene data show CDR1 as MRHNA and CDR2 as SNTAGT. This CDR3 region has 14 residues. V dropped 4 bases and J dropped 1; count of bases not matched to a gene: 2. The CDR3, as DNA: TGTGCCAGCAGTGCCGGGGGGGGCCAAGAGACCCAGTACTTC. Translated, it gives CASSAGGGQETQYF.

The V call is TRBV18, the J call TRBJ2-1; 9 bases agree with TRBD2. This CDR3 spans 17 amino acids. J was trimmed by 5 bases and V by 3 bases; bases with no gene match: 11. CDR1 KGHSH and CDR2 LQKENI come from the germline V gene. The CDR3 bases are TGTGCCAGCTCACCGTCGTTATGGACTAGCGCGAACAATGAGCAGTTCTTC. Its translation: CASSPSLWTSANNEQFF.

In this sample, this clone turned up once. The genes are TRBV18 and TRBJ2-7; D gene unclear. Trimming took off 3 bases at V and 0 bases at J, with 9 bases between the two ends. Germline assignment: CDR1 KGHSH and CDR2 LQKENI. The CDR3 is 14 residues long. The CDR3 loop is CASSPGRSSYEQYF. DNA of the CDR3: TGTGCCAGCTCACCCGGCAGAAGCTCCTACGAGCAGTACTTC.

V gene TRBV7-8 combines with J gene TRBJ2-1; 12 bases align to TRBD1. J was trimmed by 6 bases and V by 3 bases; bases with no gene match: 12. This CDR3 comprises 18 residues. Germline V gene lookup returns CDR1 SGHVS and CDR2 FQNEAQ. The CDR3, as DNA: TGTGCCAGCAGCTTGGGGACAGGGGGCGCATTCTTTGGCAATGAGCAGTTCTTC. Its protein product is CASSLGTGGAFFGNEQFF.

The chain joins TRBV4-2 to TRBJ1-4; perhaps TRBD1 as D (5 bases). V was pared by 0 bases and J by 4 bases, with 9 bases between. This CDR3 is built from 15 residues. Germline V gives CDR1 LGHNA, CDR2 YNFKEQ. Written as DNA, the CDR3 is TGTGCCAGCAGCCAAGAGAGGCAGGGTAATGAAAAACTGTTTTTT. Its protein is CASSQERQGNEKLFF.

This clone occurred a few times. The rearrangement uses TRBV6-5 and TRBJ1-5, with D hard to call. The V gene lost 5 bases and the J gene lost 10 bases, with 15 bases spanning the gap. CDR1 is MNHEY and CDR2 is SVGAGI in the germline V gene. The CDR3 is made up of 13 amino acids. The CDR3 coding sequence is TGTGCCAGCAGTCTCGCCCATGGGCGACCCCAGCATTTT. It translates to CASSLAHGRPQHF.

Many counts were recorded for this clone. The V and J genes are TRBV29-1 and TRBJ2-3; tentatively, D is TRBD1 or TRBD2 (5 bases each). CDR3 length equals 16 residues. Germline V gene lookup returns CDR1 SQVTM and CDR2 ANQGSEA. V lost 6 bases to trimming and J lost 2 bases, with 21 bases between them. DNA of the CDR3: TGCAGCGTCCACGGAGGAGCAAAGGGGCCCACAGATACGCAGTATTTT. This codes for CSVHGGAKGPTDTQYF.